Each of the 7 T cell receptor beta chains below was sequenced from the same sample in a study of OX40 agonist ivuxolimab in advanced cancers. Here immunoSEQ multiplex PCR was the method, and the copy in TCRdb shows in-frame clones only, minus some. Here the sample spans tens of thousands of clones, approximately 92% being singletons. The sequencing here drew on CD4+ or CD8+ T cells sorted from blood, taken in a trial of the OX40 agonist ivuxolimab. The source of these receptors is an adult with an advanced solid tumor such as melanoma, head and neck, liver or kidney cancer.

The chain joins TRBV18 to TRBJ2-1; 11 nucleotides align to TRBD2. Germline V gene data show CDR1 as KGHSH and CDR2 as LQKENI. The length of the CDR3 is 16 residues. Losses at the gene ends were 4 bases for V and 8 bases for J; bases not matched to a gene: 10. In DNA, the CDR3 is TGTGCCAGCTCACTCCTACTTACTAGCGGGAGAGATGAGCAGTTCTTC. Translated: CASSLLLTSGRDEQFF.

V and J are TRBV10-3 and TRBJ2-3; 11 bases are a match to TRBD2. With 4 bases clipped from V and 2 bases from J, the junction kept 5 bases outside the gene matches. This CDR3 spans 16 amino acids. CDR1 and CDR2 from the germline V gene are ENHRY and SYGVKD. The CDR3 loop is CAISGSSGGNTDTQYF. The CDR3 nucleotides read TGTGCCATCAGTGGCTCTAGCGGGGGGAACACAGATACGCAGTATTTT.

The chain employs TRBV11-2 and TRBJ2-2; no clear D gene. The V gene lost 5 bases and the J gene lost 9 bases, with 19 bases spanning the gap. This CDR3 region has 15 residues. Germline loops: CDR1 SGHAT, CDR2 FQNNGV. CDR3 coding DNA: TGTGCCAGCAGCCCTTCCGGGCCTACCCGGAGGGAGCTGTTTTTT. Its protein product is CASSPSGPTRRELFF.

V is TRBV6-1 and J is TRBJ2-7; tentatively, D is TRBD1 or TRBD2 (5 bases each). Germline CDR1 and CDR2: MNHNS and SASEGT. The CDR3 is 14 residues long. Trimming removed 3 bases at V and 6 bases at J, with 15 bases between. The CDR3 region is CASSEGRGSGEQYF. CDR3 coding DNA: TGTGCCAGCAGTGAGGGGCGCGGGTCGGGCGAGCAGTACTTC.

The J gene is TRBJ2-7, the V gene TRBV6-5, with D perhaps TRBD2 (5 bases). This CDR3 contains 13 residues. The V gene's germline CDR1 is MNHEY and CDR2 SVGAGI. Trimming removed 6 bases at V and 3 bases at J, with 12 bases between. The CDR3 DNA sequence: TGTGCCAGCAGCCGGGATCTCAACTACGAGCAGTACTTC. It yields the protein CASSRDLNYEQYF.

This chain connects TRBV27 to TRBJ2-5; 7 positions agree with TRBD1. The CDR3 spans 16 residues. Germline V gene sequence: CDR1 MNHEY, CDR2 SMNVEV (reference sequence). Trimming removed 2 bases from V and 1 base from J; junction bases left unmatched: 7. CDR3 region: CASSLQPGTAQETQYF. In DNA form, the CDR3 reads TGTGCCAGCAGTTTACAGCCCGGGACAGCCCAAGAGACCCAGTACTTC.

As regards this clone: Its ends do not fully match the called genes, so a read error is possible. The chain combines TRBV7-9 with TRBJ1-2; possibly TRBD1 for D (5 bases). The V gene's germline CDR1 is SEHNR and CDR2 FQNEAQ (reference sequence). This CDR3 has 15 amino acids. Written as DNA, the CDR3 is TGTGCCAGCAGGTTAGGAACAGGACCCAACTATGGCTACACCTTC. It yields the protein CASRLGTGPNYGYTF. Together with reference TRBV7-9 and TRBJ1-2, the CDR3 gives the full variable domain: DTGVSQNPRHKITKRGQNVTFRCDPISEHNRLYWYRQTLGQGPEFLTYFQNEAQLEKSRLLSDRFSAERPKGSFSTLEIQRTEQGDSAMYLCASRLGTGPNYGYTFGSGTRLTVV.